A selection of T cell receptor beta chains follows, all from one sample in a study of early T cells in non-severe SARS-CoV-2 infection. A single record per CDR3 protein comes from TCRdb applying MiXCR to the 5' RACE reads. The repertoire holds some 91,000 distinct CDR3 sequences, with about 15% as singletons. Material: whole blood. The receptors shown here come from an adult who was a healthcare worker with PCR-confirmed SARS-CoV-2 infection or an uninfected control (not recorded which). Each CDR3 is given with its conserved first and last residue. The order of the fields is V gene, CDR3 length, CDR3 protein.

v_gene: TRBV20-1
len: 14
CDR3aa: CSARAPGPWYEQYF

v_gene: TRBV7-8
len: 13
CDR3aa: CASSFADRPEAFF

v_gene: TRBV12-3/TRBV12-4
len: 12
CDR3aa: CASSPGRYEQYF

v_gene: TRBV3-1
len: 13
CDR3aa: CASSQGQGDGYTF

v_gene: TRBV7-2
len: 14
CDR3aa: CVSSSPGQLYGYTF

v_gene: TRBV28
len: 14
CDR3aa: CASLTIAVRTEAFF

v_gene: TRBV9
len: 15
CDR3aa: CASSVGLAGDSEQFF

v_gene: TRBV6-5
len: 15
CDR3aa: CASGPTEGPDQPQHF

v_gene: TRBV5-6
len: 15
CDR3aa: CASSLAGRDWQPQHF

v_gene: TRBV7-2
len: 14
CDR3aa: CASSLDSLYNEQFF

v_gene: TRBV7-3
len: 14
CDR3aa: CASSLGVPPDTQYF

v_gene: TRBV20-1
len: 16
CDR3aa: CSARDYGLAGHLYQYF

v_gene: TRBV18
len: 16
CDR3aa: CASSPLSRTRGDTQYF

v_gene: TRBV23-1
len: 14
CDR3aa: CASSQSPGADTQYF

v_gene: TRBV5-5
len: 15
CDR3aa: CASSLASSYNSPLHF

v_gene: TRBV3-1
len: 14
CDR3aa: CASSHSGPSNEQFF

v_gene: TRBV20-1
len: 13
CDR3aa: CSARGPTSYEQYF